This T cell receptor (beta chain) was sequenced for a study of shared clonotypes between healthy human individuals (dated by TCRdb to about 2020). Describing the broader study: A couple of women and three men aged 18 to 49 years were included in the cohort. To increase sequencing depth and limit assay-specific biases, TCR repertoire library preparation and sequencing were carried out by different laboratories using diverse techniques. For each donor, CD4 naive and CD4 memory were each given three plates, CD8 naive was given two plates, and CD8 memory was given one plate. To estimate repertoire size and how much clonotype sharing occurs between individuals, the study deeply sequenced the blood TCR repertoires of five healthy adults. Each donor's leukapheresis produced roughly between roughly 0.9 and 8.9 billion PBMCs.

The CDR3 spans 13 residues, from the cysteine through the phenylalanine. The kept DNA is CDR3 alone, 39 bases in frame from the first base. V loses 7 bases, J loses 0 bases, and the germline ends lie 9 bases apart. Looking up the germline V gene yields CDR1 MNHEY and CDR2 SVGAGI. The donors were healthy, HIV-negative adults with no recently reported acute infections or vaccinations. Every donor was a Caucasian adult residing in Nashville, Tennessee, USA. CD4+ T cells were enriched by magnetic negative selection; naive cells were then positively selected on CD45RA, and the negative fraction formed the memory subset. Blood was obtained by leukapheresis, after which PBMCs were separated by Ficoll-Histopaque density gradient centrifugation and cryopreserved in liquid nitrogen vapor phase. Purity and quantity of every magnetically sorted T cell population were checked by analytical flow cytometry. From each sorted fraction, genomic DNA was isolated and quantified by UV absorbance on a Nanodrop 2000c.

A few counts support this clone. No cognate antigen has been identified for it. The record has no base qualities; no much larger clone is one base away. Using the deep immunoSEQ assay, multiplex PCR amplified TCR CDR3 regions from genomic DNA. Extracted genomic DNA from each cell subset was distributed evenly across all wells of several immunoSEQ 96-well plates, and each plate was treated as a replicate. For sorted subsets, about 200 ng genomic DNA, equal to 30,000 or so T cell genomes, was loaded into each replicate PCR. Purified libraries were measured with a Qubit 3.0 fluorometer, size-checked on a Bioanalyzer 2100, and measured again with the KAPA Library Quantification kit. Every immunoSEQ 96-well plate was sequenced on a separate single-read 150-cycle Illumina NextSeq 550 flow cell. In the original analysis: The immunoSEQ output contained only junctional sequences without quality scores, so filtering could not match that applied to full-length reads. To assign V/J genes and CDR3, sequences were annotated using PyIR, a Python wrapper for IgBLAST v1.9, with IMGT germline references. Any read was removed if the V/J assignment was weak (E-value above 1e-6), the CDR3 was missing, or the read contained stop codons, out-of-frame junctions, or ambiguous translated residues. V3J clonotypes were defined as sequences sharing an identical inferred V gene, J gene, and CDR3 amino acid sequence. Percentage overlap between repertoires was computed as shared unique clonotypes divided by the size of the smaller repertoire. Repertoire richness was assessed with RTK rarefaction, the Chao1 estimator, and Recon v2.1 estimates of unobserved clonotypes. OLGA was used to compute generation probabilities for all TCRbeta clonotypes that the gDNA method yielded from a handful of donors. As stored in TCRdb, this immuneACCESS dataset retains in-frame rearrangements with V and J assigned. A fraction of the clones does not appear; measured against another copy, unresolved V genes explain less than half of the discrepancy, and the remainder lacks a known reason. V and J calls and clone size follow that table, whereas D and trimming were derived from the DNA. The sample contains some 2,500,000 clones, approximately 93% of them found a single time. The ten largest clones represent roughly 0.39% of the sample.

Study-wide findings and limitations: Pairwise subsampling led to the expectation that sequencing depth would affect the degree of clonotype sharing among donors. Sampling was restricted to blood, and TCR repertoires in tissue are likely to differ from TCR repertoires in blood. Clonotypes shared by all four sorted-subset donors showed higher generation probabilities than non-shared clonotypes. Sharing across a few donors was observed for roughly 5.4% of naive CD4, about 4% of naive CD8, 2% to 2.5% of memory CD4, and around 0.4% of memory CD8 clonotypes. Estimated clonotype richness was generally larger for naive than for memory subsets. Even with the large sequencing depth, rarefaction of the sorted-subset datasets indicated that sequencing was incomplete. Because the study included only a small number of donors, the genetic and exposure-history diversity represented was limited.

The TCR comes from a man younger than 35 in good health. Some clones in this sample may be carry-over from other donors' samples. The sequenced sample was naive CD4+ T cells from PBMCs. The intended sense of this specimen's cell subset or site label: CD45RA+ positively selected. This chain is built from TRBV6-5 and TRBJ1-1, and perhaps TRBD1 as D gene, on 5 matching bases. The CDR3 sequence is CASTGLLNTEAFF. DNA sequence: TGTGCCAGCACGGGACTGCTGAACACTGAAGCTTTCTTT.